These T cell receptor beta chains were read from a single sample in a study of T cells in localized non-small cell lung cancer. Sequencing was performed with immunoSEQ multiplex PCR; in TCRdb, only in-frame clones are kept and a portion is missing. The data show 50,000 to 55,000 clones, 65% to 85% seen once. This specimen was peripheral blood mononuclear cells, taken before any cancer treatment. Receptors were obtained from a man aged 40-75 years with stage III lung adenocarcinoma. The CDR3 runs from the conserved cysteine through the conserved F or W. Each record gives: V gene, clone size, D gene, CDR3 length, J gene, CDR3 DNA, CDR3 protein. The D gene is left open where the match is weak. Where a row states a size, it is once, few, many or the class of an expanded clone; other rows omit it.

V: TRBV7-9
size: -
D: TRBD2
length: 14
J: TRBJ2-2
DNA: TGTGCCAGCGGCGGGGGAACAAACACCGGGGAGCTGTTTTTT
CDR3: CASGGGTNTGELFF

V: TRBV2
size: -
D: -
length: 13
J: TRBJ2-1
DNA: TGTGCCAGCAGTGAACTGCCCAACAATGAGCAGTTCTTC
CDR3: CASSELPNNEQFF

V: TRBV19
size: -
D: -
length: 15
J: TRBJ2-2
DNA: TGTGCCAGTAGTCCCTCAGACAGCTACACCGGGGAGCTGTTTTTT
CDR3: CASSPSDSYTGELFF

V: TRBV11-1
size: once
D: -
length: 13
J: TRBJ2-7
DNA: TGTGCCAGCAGCTTCGACAGAAACTACGAGCAGTACTTC
CDR3: CASSFDRNYEQYF

V: TRBV7-3
size: -
D: -
length: 13
J: TRBJ2-3
DNA: TGTGCCAGCTCCAGTGGAAGCACAGATACGCAGTATTTT
CDR3: CASSSGSTDTQYF

V: TRBV6-5
size: -
D: -
length: 13
J: TRBJ2-3
DNA: TGTGCCAGCAGTTACTCCGGGGTCGGTACGCAGTATTTT
CDR3: CASSYSGVGTQYF

V: TRBV19
size: -
D: -
length: 13
J: TRBJ2-2
DNA: TGTGCCAGTAGTACCTCAGGCCCCGGGGAGCTGTTTTTT
CDR3: CASSTSGPGELFF

V: TRBV18
size: -
D: -
length: 14
J: TRBJ2-5
DNA: TGTGCCAGCTCACCCCGATCGTCCCAAGAGACCCAGTACTTC
CDR3: CASSPRSSQETQYF

V: TRBV6-1
size: -
D: -
length: 13
J: TRBJ1-2
DNA: TGTGCCAGCAGTGACAGGGTGAGGAGTGGCTACACCTTC
CDR3: CASSDRVRSGYTF

V: TRBV5-5
size: once
D: TRBD1
length: 13
J: TRBJ1-4
DNA: TGTGCCAGCAGCCCGACAGGGGCGGAAAAACTGTTTTTT
CDR3: CASSPTGAEKLFF

V: TRBV30
size: -
D: -
length: 15
J: TRBJ1-1
DNA: TGTGCCTGGAGTGCCGCGGTAAGGTCGAACACTGAAGCTTTCTTT
CDR3: CAWSAAVRSNTEAFF

V: TRBV6-5
size: -
D: TRBD1
length: 15
J: TRBJ2-5
DNA: TGTGCCAGCAGTTTCAGCGGACAGGGATGGGAGACCCAGTACTTC
CDR3: CASSFSGQGWETQYF

V: TRBV9
size: -
D: -
length: 13
J: TRBJ1-1
DNA: TGTGCCAGCACATCGGACGTGAACACTGAAGCTTTCTTT
CDR3: CASTSDVNTEAFF

V: TRBV2
size: -
D: -
length: 14
J: TRBJ2-2
DNA: TGTGCCAGCAGTCCACTAGCGAACACCGGGGAGCTGTTTTTT
CDR3: CASSPLANTGELFF

V: TRBV15
size: -
D: -
length: 12
J: TRBJ1-1
DNA: TGTGCCACCAGCAGAGCTCTAGACACGGCTTTCTTT
CDR3: CATSRALDTAFF

V: TRBV5-4
size: once
D: -
length: 16
J: TRBJ2-7
DNA: TGTGCCAGCAACACGTATGGGGGACCTTCAACCTACGAGCAGTACTTC
CDR3: CASNTYGGPSTYEQYF